This record concerns one T cell receptor (beta chain) sequence. The V gene lost 4 bases and the J gene lost 5 bases, with 17 bases spanning the gap. Germline V gene lookup returns CDR1 SQVTM and CDR2 ANQGSEA. This CDR3 region has 14 residues. This entry is derived from a study of follicular helper T cells after annual influenza vaccination. Method: immunoSEQ multiplex PCR; TCRdb's copy keeps in-frame clones and lacks some. The repertoire holds more than 10,000 clones, less than 85% seen once, with less than 0.95% in the top ten. This sample comprised CXCR5- memory CD4+ T cells sorted from blood, obtained 6 weeks after influenza vaccination. This TCR was sampled from an adult who received the influenza vaccine. The V call is TRBV29-1, the J call TRBJ1-1; the D is unclear. The CDR3: CSVGRGRLGTEAFF. CDR3 bases: TGCAGCGTTGGAAGAGGCCGCCTCGGGACTGAAGCTTTCTTT.